This TCR beta chain was sequenced for a study of T cells in Graves' hyperthyroidism and ophthalmopathy. From germline, CDR1 is DFQATT and CDR2 SNEGSKA (reference sequence). The CDR3 spans 15 residues. The V gene end was trimmed by 3 bases and the J gene end by 0 bases; junction bases not matched to a gene: 5. The investigators amplified TCR beta CDR3 regions from RNA transcripts. An initial round of RT-PCR targeting the TCR CDR3 relied on the HTBI primer set. Each CDR3 protein gets one entry after TCRdb re-called the multiplex PCR reads with MiXCR. The table shows a few hundred thousand distinct CDR3 sequences, with around 20% occurring only once. As for this clonotype: A much bigger clone sits one base away, suggesting this may be a read error.

The material sequenced was blood. The chain has TRBV20-1 and TRBJ1-5; the match to TRBD1 covers 7 bases. The source is a man younger than 35 with Graves' ophthalmopathy. The CDR3 sequence: CSASQDRYSNQPQHF. In nucleotides, the CDR3 is TGCAGTGCTAGCCAGGACAGGTATAGCAATCAGCCCCAGCATTTT.